This TCR beta chain was sequenced for a study of PD-1 blockade in classical Hodgkin lymphoma. In every patient, relapse followed autologous stem cell transplantation, while exposure to brentuximab vedotin differed. Magnetic negative selection was used to purify CD4+ T cells from thawed PBMCs. Profiled with immunoSEQ multiplex PCR; TCRdb holds only in-frame clones, not every one. The data contain about 12,000 clones, 85% to 90% of them singletons. This sample comprised CD4+ T cells from blood, obtained at baseline. The receptor's source is a human donor with classical Hodgkin lymphoma.

CDR3 coding DNA: TGTGCCAGCAGCTTAACGGGGGCTCCTAATGAAAAACTGTTTTTT. Its protein is CASSLTGAPNEKLFF. The chain links TRBV7-2 to TRBJ1-4, with D possibly matching TRBD1 (6 bases). Germline V lookup: CDR1 SGHTA, CDR2 FQGNSA. Trimming cost V 2 bases and J 3 bases, with 10 bases left between them. The CDR3 contains 15 residues.